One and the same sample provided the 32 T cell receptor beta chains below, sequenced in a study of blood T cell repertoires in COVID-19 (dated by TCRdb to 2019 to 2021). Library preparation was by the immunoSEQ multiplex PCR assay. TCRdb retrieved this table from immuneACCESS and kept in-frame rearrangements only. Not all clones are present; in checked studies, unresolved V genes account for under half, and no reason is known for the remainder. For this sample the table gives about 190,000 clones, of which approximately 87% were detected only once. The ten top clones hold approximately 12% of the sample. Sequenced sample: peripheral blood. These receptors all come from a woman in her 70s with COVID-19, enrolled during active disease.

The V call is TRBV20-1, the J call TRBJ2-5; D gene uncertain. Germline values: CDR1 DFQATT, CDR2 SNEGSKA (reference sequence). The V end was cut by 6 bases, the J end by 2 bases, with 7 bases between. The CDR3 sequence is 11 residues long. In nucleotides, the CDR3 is TGCAGTGCCTACAGACAAGAGACCCAGTACTTC. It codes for CSAYRQETQYF.

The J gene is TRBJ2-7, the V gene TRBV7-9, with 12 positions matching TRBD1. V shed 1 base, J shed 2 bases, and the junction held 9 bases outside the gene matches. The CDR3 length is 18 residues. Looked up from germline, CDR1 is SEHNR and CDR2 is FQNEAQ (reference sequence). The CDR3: CASSLEIGGTGGAYEQYF. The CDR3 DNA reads TGTGCCAGCAGCTTAGAGATTGGAGGGACAGGGGGCGCCTACGAGCAGTACTTC. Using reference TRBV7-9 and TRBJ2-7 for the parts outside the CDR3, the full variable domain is DTGVSQNPRHKITKRGQNVTFRCDPISEHNRLYWYRQTLGQGPEFLTYFQNEAQLEKSRLLSDRFSAERPKGSFSTLEIQRTEQGDSAMYLCASSLEIGGTGGAYEQYFGPGTRLTVT.

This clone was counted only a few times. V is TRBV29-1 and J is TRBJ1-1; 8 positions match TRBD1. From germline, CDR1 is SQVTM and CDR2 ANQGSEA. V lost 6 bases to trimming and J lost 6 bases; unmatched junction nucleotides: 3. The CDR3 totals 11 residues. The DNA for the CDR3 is TGCAGCGTCCAGGGGGCAGCTGAAGCTTTCTTT. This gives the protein CSVQGAAEAFF.

CDR3: CASSLTQQITYNYGYTF. The CDR3 DNA reads as TGTGCCAGCAGTTTGACACAACAGATTACCTATAACTATGGCTACACCTTC. The V call is TRBV28, the J call TRBJ1-2, with D hard to call. Germline V gene sequence: CDR1 MDHEN, CDR2 SYDVKM. V gave up 3 bases and J gave up 1 base, with 18 bases separating them. CDR3 length: 17 residues.

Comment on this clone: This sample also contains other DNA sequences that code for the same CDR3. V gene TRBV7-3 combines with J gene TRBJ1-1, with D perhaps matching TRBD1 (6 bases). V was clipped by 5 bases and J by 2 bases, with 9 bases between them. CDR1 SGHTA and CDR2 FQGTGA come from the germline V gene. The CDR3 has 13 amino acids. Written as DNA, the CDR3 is TGTGCCAGCAGCCTACAGGGAAACACTGAAGCTTTCTTT. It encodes CASSLQGNTEAFF.

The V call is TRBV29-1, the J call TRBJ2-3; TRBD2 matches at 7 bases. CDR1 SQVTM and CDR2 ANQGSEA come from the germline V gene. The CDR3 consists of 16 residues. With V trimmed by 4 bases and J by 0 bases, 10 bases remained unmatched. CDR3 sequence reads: CSVVMMGGISTDTQYF. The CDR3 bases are TGCAGCGTTGTTATGATGGGGGGGATAAGCACAGATACGCAGTATTTT.

The CDR3 DNA follows: TGTGCCAGCAGCTCGGGACAGGGGGTCACTGAAGCTTTCTTT. This encodes CASSSGQGVTEAFF. The rearrangement links TRBV5-5 to TRBJ1-1, with 11 nucleotides matching TRBD1. The CDR3 has 14 residues. Germline CDR1 and CDR2: SGHKS and YYEKEE (reference sequence). Trimming at V came to 3 bases and at J to 4 bases, leaving 2 bases not matched to a gene.

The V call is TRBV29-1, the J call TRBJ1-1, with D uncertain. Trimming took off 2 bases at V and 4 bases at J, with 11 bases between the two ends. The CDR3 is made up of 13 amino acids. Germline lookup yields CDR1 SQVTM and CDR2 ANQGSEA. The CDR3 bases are TGCAGCGTTGAACGGGATTTGGGCACTGAAGCTTTCTTT. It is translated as CSVERDLGTEAFF.

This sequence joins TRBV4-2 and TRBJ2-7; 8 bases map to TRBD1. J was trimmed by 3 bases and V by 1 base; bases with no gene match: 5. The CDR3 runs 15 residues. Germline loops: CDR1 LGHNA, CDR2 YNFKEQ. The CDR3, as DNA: TGTGCCAGCAGCCAAGCGGGCAGGGGGCTCTACGAGCAGTACTTC. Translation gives CASSQAGRGLYEQYF.

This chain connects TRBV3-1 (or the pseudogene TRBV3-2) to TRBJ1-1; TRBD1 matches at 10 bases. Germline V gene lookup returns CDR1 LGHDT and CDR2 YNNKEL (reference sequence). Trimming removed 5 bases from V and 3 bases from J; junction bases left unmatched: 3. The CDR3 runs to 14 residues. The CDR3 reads CASSWGQGYTEAFF. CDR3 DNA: TGTGCCAGCAGCTGGGGACAGGGGTACACTGAAGCTTTCTTT.

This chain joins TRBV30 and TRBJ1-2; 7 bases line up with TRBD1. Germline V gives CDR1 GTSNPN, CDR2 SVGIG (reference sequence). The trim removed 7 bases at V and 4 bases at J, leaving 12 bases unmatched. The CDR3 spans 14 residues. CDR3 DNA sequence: TGTGCCTTATGGAGGGGGCGAGGGATCTATGGCTACACCTTC. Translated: CALWRGRGIYGYTF.

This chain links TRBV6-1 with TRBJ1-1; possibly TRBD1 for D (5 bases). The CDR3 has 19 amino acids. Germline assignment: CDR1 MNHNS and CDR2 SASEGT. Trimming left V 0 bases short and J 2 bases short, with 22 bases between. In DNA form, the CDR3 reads TGTGCCAGCAGTGAAGCAGCTATGTTCAGGGCCGGAAGAAACACTGAAGCTTTCTTT. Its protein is CASSEAAMFRAGRNTEAFF.

Here the CDR3 reads CASNQGIVADTQYF. CDR3 nucleotides: TGCGCCAGCAATCAGGGGATTGTTGCAGATACGCAGTATTTT. The rearrangement joins TRBV5-1 to TRBJ2-3, with TRBD1 as a possible D gene (6 bases). Trimming removed 6 bases at V and 4 bases at J, with 15 bases between. Germline V gene data show CDR1 as SGHRS and CDR2 as YFSETQ. The CDR3 has 14 residues.

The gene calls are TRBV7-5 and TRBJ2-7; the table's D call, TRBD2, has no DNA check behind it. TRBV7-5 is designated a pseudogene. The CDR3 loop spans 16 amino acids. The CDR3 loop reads CARSQTGLAGDYEQYF. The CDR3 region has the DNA TGTGCCAGAAGCCAAACCGGACTAGCGGGTGACTACGAGCAGTACTTC.

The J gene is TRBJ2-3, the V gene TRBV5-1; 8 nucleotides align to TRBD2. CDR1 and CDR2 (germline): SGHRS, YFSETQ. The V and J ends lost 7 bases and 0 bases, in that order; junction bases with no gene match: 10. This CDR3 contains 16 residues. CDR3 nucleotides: TGCGCCAGCCGCGGGGGGACGGATTCTAGCACAGATACGCAGTATTTT. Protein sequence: CASRGGTDSSTDTQYF. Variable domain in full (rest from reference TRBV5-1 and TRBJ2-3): KAGVTQTPRYLIKTRGQQVTLSCSPISGHRSVSWYQQTPGQGLQFLFEYFSETQRNKGNFPGRFSGRQFSNSRSEMNVSTLELGDSALYLCASRGGTDSSTDTQYFGPGTRLTVL.

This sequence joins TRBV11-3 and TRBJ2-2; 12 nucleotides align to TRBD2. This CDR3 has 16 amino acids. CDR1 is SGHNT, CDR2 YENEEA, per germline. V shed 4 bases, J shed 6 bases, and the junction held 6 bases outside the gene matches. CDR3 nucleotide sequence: TGTGCCAGCAGCTCGGGGACTAGCGGGTCTGCCGGGGAGCTGTTTTTT. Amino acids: CASSSGTSGSAGELFF.

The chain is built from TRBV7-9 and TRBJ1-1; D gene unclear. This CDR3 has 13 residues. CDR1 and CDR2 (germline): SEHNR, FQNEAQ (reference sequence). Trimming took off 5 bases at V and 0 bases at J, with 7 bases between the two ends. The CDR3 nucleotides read TGTGCCAGCAGCCTCAGATTGAACACTGAAGCTTTCTTT. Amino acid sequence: CASSLRLNTEAFF. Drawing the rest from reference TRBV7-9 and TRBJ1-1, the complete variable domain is DTGVSQNPRHKITKRGQNVTFRCDPISEHNRLYWYRQTLGQGPEFLTYFQNEAQLEKSRLLSDRFSAERPKGSFSTLEIQRTEQGDSAMYLCASSLRLNTEAFFGQGTRLTVV.

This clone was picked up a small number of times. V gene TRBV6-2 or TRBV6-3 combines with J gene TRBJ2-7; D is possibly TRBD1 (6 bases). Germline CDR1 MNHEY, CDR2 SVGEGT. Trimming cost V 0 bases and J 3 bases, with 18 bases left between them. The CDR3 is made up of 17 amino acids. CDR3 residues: CASSYSIWRQELYEQYF. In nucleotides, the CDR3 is TGTGCCAGCAGTTACTCTATCTGGCGACAGGAACTCTACGAGCAGTACTTC.

CDR3 in DNA: TGTGCCAGCTCATCGAATCACCGGACAGAGTCGTGGCTCCACTTT. Amino acids: CASSSNHRTESWLHF. V usage is TRBV18 and J usage is TRBJ1-6; the D gene is possibly TRBD1 (6 bases). CDR1 KGHSH and CDR2 LQKENI come from the germline V gene. V was trimmed by 5 bases and J by 16 bases, leaving 24 bases between them. The CDR3 length is 15 residues.

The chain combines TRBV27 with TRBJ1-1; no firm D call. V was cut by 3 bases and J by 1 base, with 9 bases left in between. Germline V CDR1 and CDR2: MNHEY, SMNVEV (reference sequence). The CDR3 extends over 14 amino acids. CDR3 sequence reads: CASSFSLRNTEAFF. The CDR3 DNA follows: TGTGCCAGCAGTTTTTCACTAAGGAACACTGAAGCTTTCTTT.

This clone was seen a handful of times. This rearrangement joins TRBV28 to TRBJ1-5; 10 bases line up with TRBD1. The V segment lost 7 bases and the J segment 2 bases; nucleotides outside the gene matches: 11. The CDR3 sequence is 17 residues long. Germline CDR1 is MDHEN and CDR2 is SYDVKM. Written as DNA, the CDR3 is TGTGCCAGCACTTCCACTTCGGGGACAGGGGGCAATCAGCCCCAGCATTTT. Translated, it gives CASTSTSGTGGNQPQHF.

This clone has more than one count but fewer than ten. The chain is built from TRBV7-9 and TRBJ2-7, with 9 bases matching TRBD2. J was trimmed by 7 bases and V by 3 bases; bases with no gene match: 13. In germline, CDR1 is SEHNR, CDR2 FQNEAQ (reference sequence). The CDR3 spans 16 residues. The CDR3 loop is CASSFGGREGLGEQYF. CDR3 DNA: TGTGCCAGCAGCTTTGGTGGGCGGGAGGGCCTTGGTGAGCAGTACTTC.

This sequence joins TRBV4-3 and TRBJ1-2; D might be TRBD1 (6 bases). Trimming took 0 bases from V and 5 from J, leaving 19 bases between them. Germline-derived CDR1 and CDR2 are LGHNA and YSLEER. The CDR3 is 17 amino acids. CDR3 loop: CASSQEGAAGGDYGYTF. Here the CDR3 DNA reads TGCGCCAGCAGCCAAGAGGGCGCCGCGGGGGGCGATTATGGCTACACCTTC.

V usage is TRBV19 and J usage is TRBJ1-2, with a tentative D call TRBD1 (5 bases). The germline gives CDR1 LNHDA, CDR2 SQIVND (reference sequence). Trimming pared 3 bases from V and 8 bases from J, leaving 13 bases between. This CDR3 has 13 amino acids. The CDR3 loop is CASSILQRGGYTF. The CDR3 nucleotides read TGTGCCAGTAGTATCTTACAGCGGGGCGGCTACACCTTC.

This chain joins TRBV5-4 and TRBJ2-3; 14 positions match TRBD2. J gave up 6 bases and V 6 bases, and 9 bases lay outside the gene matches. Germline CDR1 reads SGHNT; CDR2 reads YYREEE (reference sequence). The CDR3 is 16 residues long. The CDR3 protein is CASNLQTSGRADTQYF. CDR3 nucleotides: TGTGCCAGCAACCTCCAGACTAGCGGGAGGGCTGATACGCAGTATTTT.

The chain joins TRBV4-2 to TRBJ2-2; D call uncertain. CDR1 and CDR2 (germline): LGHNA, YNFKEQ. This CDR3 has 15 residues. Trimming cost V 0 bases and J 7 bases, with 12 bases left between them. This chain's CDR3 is CASSQDEVPHGELFF. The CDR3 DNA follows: TGTGCCAGCAGCCAAGATGAGGTGCCGCACGGGGAGCTGTTTTTT.

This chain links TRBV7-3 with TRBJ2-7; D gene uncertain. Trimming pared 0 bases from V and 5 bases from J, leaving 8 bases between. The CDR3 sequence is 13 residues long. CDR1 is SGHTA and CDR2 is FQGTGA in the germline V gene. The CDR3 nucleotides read TGTGCCAGCAGCTTAACTAACATCGACGAGCAGTACTTC. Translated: CASSLTNIDEQYF.

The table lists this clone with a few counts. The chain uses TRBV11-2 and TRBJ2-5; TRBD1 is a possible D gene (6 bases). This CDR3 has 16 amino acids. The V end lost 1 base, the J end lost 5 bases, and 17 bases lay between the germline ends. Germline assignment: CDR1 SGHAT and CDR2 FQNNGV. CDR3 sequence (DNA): TGTGCCAGCAGCTTAGTACAGGACAGCGGTAGGGAGACCCAGTACTTC. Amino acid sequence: CASSLVQDSGRETQYF.

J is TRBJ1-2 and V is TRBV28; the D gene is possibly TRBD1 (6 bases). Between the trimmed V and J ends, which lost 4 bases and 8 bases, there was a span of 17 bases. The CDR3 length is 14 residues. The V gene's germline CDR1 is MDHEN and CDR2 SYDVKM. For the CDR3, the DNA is TGTGCCAGCAGTTCACAGGGTTTGATACGCGGCTACACCTTC. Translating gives CASSSQGLIRGYTF.

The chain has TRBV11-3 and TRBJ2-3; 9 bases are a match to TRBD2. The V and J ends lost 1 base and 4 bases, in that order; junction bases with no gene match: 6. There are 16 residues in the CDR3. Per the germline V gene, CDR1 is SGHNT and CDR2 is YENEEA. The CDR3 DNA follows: TGTGCCAGCAGCTTAGGGGTAGCGGGAGAGGCAGATACGCAGTATTTT. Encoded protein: CASSLGVAGEADTQYF.

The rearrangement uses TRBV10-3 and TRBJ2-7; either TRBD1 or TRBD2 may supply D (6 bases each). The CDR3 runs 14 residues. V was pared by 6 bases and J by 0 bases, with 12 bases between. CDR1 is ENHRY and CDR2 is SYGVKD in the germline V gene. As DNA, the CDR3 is TGTGCCATCAGGGAGGGGGACAACTCCTACGAGCAGTACTTC. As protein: CAIREGDNSYEQYF.

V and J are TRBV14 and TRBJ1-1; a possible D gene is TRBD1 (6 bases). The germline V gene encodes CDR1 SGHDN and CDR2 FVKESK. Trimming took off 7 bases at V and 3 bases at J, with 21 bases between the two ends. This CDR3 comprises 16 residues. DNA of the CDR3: TGTGCCAGCAAAGAGGATGGGGGCGAATTAGACACTGAAGCTTTCTTT. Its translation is CASKEDGGELDTEAFF.